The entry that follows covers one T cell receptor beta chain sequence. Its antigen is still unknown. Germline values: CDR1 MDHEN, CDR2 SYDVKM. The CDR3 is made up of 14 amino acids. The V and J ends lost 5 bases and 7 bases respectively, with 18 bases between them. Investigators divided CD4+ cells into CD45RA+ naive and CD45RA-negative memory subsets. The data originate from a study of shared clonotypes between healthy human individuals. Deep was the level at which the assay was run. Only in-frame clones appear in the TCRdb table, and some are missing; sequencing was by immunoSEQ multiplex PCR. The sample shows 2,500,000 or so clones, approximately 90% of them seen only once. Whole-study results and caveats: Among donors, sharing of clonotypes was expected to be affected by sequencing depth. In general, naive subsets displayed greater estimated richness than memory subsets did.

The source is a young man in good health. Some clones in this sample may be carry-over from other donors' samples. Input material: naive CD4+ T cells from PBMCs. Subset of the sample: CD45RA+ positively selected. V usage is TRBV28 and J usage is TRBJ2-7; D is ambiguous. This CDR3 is CASSPSGPLPEQYF. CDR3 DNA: TGTGCCAGCAGTCCCAGTGGGCCCCTCCCAGAGCAGTACTTC. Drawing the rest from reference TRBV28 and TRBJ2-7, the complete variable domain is DVKVTQSSRYLVKRTGEKVFLECVQDMDHENMFWYRQDPGLGLRLIYFSYDVKMKEKGDIPEGYSVSREKKERFSLILESASTNQTSMYLCASSPSGPLPEQYFGPGTRLTVT.